These 2 T cell receptor beta chains came from one sample sequenced in a study of shared clonotypes between healthy human individuals. Assay used: immunoSEQ multiplex PCR; TCRdb lists only in-frame clones, some missing. The sample records more than 2,000,000 clones, more than 90% being singletons. Sequenced: naive CD4+ T cells sorted from blood. Subset described: CD45RA+ positively selected. The origin of the receptors is a man between 18 and 35 years old in good health.

The chain links TRBV5-1 to TRBJ2-5; D is unresolved. CDR3 length equals 15 residues. The V and J ends lost 0 bases and 5 bases respectively, with 14 bases between them. Germline V gene lookup returns CDR1 SGHRS and CDR2 YFSETQ. This CDR3 reads CASSLAPVSRETQYF. The DNA for the CDR3 is TGCGCCAGCAGCTTGGCCCCTGTTTCGAGGGAGACCCAGTACTTC.

The chain carries TRBV15 and TRBJ2-7, with TRBD1 as a possible D gene (5 bases). Trimming removed 0 bases at V and 2 bases at J, with 14 bases between. The CDR3 is 16 amino acids. Germline CDR1 and CDR2: LNHNV and YYDKDF (reference sequence). CDR3 DNA: TGTGCCACCAGCAGAGAAGCCCAGGGCACTACCTACGAGCAGTACTTC. Translated: CATSREAQGTTYEQYF.